This TCR beta chain was identified during a study of shared clonotypes between healthy human individuals. TCRdb keeps only in-frame clones here, not all; method: immunoSEQ multiplex PCR. The repertoire holds around 2.5 million clones, with roughly 93% as singletons. The CDR3 spans 13 residues. In germline, CDR1 is WNHNN, CDR2 SYGVQD (reference sequence). Trimming removed 6 bases from V and 8 bases from J, with 14 bases in between. This TCR was sampled from a man between 18 and 29 years old in good health. Some clones in this sample may be carry-over from other donors' samples. The V and J genes are TRBV10-1 and TRBJ2-1; tentative D call: TRBD1 (6 bases). The sequencing sample was made of naive CD4+ T cells from PBMCs. Specified subset: CD45RA+ positively selected. The CDR3 bases are TGCGCCAGCAGACGTACAGGGAGCGATGAGCAGTTCTTC. Translation: CASRRTGSDEQFF.